This entry features one T cell receptor beta chain sequence. The entry originates in a study of control samples from healthy donors and cancer patients. Germline values: CDR1 SGHDT, CDR2 YYEEEE. This CDR3 is built from 14 residues. V was trimmed by 0 bases and J by 5 bases, leaving 11 bases between them. Only in-frame clones appear in the TCRdb table, and some are missing; sequencing was by immunoSEQ multiplex PCR. The repertoire holds some 130,000 clones, with just under 95% as singletons. V and J are TRBV5-6 and TRBJ1-1, with D possibly matching TRBD1 (6 bases). Sequenced sample: blood. The sequence came from a man between 18 and 29 years old in good health. The CDR3 loop is CASSLGFRGTEAFF. Here the CDR3 DNA reads TGTGCCAGCAGCTTGGGGTTTAGGGGGACTGAAGCTTTCTTT.